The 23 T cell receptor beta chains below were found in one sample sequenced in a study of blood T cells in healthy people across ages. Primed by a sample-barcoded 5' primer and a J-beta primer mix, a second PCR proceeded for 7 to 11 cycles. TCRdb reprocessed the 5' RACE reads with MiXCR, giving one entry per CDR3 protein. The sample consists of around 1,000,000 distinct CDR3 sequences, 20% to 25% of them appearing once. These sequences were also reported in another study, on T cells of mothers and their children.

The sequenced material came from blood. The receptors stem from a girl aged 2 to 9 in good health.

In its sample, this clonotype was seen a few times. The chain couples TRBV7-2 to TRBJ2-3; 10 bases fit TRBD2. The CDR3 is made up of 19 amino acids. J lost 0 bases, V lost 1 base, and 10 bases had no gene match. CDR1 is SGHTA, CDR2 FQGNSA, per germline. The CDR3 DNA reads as TGTGCCAGCAGCTTAGAAGTAGCGGGGGGAAAGACTAGCACAGATACGCAGTATTTT. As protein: CASSLEVAGGKTSTDTQYF.

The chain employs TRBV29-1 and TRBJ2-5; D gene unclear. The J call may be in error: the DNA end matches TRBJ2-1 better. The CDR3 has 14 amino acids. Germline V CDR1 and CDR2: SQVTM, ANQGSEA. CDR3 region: CSVEEDSSYNEQFF. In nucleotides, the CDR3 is TGCAGCGTTGAAGAAGATAGTTCCTACAATGAGCAGTTCTTC.

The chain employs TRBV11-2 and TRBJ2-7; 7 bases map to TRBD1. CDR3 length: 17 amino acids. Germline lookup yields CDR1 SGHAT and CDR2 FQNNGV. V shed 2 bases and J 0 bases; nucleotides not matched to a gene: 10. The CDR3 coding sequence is TGTGCCAGCAGCTTACCGAAGGAAGGGGGCAACTCCTACGAGCAGTACTTC. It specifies CASSLPKEGGNSYEQYF.

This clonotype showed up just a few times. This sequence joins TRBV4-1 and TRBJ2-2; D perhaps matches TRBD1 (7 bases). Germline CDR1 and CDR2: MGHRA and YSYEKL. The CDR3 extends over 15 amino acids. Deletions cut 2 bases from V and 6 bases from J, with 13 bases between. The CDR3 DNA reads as TGCGCCAGCAGCCAACCACCCAGGGGGGCCGGGGAGCTGTTTTTT. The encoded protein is CASSQPPRGAGELFF.

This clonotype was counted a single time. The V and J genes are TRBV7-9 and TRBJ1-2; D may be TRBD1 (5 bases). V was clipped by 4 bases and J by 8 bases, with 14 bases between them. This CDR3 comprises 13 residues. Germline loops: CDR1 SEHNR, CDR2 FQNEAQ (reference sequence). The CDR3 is CASSSSRDQGYTF. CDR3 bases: TGTGCCAGCAGCTCGAGCAGGGATCAGGGCTACACCTTC.

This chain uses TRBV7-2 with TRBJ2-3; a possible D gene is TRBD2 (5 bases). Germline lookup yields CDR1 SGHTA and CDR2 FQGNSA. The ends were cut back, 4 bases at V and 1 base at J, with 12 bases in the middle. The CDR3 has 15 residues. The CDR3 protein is CASSSSSGGTDTQYF. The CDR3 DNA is TGTGCCAGCAGCTCGAGCAGCGGTGGCACAGATACGCAGTATTTT.

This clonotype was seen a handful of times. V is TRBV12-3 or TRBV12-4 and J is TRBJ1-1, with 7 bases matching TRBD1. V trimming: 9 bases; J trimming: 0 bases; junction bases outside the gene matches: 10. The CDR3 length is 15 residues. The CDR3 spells CASLPRGQMNTEAFF. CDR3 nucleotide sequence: TGTGCCAGTCTCCCTCGGGGACAGATGAACACTGAAGCTTTCTTT.

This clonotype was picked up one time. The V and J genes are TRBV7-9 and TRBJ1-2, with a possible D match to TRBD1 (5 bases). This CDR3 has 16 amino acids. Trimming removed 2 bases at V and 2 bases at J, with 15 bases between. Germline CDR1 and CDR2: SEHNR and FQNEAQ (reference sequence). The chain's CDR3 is CASSLKPVRDNYGYTF. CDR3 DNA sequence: TGTGCCAGCAGCTTAAAACCAGTCCGGGACAACTATGGCTACACCTTC.

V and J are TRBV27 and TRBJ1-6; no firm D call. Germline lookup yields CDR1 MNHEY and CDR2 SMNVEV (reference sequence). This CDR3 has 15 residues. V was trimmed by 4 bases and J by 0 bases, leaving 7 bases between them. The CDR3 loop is CASSYQSSYNSPLHF. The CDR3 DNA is TGTGCCAGCAGTTACCAAAGCTCCTATAATTCACCCCTCCACTTT.

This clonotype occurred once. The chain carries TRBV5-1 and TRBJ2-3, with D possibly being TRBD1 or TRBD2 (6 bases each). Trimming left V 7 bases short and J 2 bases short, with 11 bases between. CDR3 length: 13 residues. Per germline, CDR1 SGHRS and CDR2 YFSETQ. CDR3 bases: TGCGCCAGCGGAGGGGGGCCCACAGATACGCAGTATTTT. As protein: CASGGGPTDTQYF.

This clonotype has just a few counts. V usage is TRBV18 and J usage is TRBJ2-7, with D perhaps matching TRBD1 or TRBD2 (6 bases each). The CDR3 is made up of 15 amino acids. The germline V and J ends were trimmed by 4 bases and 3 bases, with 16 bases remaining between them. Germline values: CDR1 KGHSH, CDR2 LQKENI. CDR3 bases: TGTGCCAGCTCACTCCCGGGGGCCGGAGACTACGAGCAGTACTTC. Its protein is CASSLPGAGDYEQYF.

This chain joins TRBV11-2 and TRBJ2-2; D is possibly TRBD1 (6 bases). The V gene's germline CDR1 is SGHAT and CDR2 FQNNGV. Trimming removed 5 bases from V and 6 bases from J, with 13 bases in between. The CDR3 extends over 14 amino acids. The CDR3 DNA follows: TGTGCCAGCAGCCGCACGGACAGCCCCGGGGAGCTGTTTTTT. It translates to CASSRTDSPGELFF.

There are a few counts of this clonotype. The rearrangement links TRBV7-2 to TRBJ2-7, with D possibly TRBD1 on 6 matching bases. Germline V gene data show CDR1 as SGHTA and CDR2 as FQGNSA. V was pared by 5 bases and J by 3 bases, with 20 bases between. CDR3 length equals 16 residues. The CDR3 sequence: CASSPFYRERDYEQYF. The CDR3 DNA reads TGTGCCAGCAGCCCATTTTACAGGGAACGTGACTACGAGCAGTACTTC.

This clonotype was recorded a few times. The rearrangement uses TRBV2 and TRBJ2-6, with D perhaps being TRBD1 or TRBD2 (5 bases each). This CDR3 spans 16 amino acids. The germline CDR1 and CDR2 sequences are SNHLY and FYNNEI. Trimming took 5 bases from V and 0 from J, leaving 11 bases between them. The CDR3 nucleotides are TGTGCCAGCAGTTTCAGGGAGAGCTCTGGGGCCAACGTCCTGACTTTC. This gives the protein CASSFRESSGANVLTF. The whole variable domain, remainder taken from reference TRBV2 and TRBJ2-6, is EPEVTQTPSHQVTQMGQEVILRCVPISNHLYFYWYRQILGQKVEFLVSFYNNEISEKSEIFDDQFSVERPDGSNFTLKIRSTKLEDSAMYFCASSFRESSGANVLTFGAGSRLTVL.

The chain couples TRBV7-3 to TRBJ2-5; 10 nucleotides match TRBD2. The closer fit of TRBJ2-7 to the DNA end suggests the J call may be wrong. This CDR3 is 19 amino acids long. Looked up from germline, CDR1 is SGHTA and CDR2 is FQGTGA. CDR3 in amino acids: CASSQDPGLAKRHPYEQYF. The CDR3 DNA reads TGTGCCAGCAGCCAAGATCCGGGACTAGCGAAGCGGCACCCCTACGAGCAGTACTTC.

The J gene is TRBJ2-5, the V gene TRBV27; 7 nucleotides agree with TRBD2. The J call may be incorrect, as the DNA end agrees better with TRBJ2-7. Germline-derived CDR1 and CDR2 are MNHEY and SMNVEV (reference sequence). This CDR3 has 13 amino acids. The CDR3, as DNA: TGTGCCAGCAGTGGCGGGAGTGCGAACGAGCAGTACTTC. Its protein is CASSGGSANEQYF.

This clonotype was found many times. The CDR3 region is CASTLGTHVNEQFF. The DNA of the CDR3 is TGTGCCAGCACCCTAGGGACTCACGTCAATGAGCAGTTCTTC. The J gene is TRBJ2-1, the V gene TRBV5-6; tentatively, D is TRBD2 (6 bases). Germline V CDR1 and CDR2: SGHDT, YYEEEE. Trimming took 6 bases from V and 6 from J, leaving 16 bases between them. This CDR3 is built from 14 residues.

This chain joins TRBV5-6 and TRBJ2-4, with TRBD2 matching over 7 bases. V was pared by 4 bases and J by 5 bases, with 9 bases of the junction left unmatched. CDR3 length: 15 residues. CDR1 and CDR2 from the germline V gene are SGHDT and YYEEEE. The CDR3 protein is CASSGGGGEENIQYF. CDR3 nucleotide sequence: TGTGCCAGCAGCGGGGGGGGAGGGGAAGAAAACATTCAGTACTTC.

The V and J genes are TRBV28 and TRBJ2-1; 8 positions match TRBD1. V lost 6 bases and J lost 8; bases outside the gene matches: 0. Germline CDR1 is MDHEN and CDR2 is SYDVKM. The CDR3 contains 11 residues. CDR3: CASRQGDEQFF. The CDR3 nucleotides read TGTGCCAGCAGACAGGGGGATGAGCAGTTCTTC.

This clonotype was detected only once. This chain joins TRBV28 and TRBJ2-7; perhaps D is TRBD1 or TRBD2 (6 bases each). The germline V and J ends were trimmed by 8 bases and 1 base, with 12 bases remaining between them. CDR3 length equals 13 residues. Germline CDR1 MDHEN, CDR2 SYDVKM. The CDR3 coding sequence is TGTGCCAGCGGAGGGACAATTTCCTACGAGCAGTACTTC. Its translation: CASGGTISYEQYF.

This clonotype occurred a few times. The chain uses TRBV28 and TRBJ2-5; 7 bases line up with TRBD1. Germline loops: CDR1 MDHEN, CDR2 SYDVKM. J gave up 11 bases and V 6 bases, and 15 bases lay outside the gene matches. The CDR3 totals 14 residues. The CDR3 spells CASRSGTVTSEQYF. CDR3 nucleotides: TGTGCCAGCAGATCCGGGACAGTGACAAGTGAGCAGTACTTC.

The CDR3 here is CASSPRPGRASNTGELFF. The CDR3 region has the DNA TGCGCCAGCAGCCCACGTCCTGGGCGGGCCTCGAACACCGGGGAGCTGTTTTTT. The rearrangement uses TRBV4-1 and TRBJ2-2, with D possibly being TRBD2 (5 bases). The CDR3 has 18 residues. V was pared by 4 bases and J by 0 bases, with 18 bases between. Germline V gene lookup returns CDR1 MGHRA and CDR2 YSYEKL.

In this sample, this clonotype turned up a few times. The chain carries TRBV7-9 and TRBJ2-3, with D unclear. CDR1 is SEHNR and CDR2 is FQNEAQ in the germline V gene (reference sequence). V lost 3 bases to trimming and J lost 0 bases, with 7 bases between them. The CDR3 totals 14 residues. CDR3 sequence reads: CASSFESSTDTQYF. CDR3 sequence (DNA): TGTGCCAGCAGCTTTGAGTCTAGCACAGATACGCAGTATTTT.